This TCR beta chain was sequenced for a study of long-term antiretroviral therapy in people with HIV. Samples were assayed with immunoSEQ v3.0 at survey level. Sequencing was intended to reach roughly 40,000-50,000 T-cell genomes per sample. Data came from immunoSEQ multiplex PCR; TCRdb stores just in-frame clones and leaves some out. Of about 27,000 clones listed, approximately 80% are singletons. Study outcomes and limitations: Diversity remained lower than transplant donor controls, even though it increased after ART.

V was clipped by 8 bases and J by 4 bases, with 9 bases between them. The CDR3 spans 11 residues. The germline gives CDR1 MDHEN, CDR2 SYDVKM. This clone was seen a single time. Its target is unknown. The clonotype originates from a man in his forties or fifties with HIV. The specimen comprised unsorted PBMCs, sampled 3 years after starting antiretroviral therapy. The chain employs TRBV28 and TRBJ2-7, with D possibly TRBD1 on 6 matching bases. The CDR3 DNA reads TGTGCCAGCGCCAGGGGATACGAGCAGTACTTC. Protein product: CASARGYEQYF.